This T cell receptor (beta chain) appears in the sequencing data of a study of blood T cell repertoires in COVID-19 (dated by TCRdb to between 2020 and 2021). For context, the study as a whole: Collaborator samples came from the United States, Italy and Spain and covered acute and convalescent phases of COVID-19. The prospective study material was composed of cDNA or gDNA derived from T cells, B-cell-depleted T cells, or PBMCs. The dataset comprised deeply sampled blood TCRbeta repertoires from subjects exposed to, actively infected with, or recovered from COVID-19. The repertoires were released in a freely available public database meant as a resource for research on the immune response to SARS-CoV-2. Samples came from the ongoing ImmuneRACE study (first 160 participants) plus 1,254 subjects from 6 global collaborators. The sample metadata nearly always contained a de-identified subject ID, COVID-19 status, age in years and sex. Where HLA class I and class II types were available, the types were taken from metadata supplied by the sample provider, not from assay-based typing.

Including the terminal cysteine and phenylalanine, the CDR3 comprises 15 residues. Here the CDR3 DNA is all that survives: 45 bases in frame from base 1. Relative to germline, V is 4 bases shorter and J is 2 bases shorter, with 14 bases between their ends. CDR1 and CDR2 are read off the germline V gene as WSHSY and SAAADI. The immunoSEQ Assay, a bias-controlled multiplex PCR, was used to amplify TCRbeta CDR3 regions from genomic DNA. As for the authors' bioinformatics: The number of nucleated cells in each sample was estimated by amplification of reference gene primers within the assay. Sequence reads were collapsed and filtered to measure the absolute abundance of every unique TCRbeta CDR3 rearrangement. For each sample, productive Simpson clonality was calculated by taking the square root of Simpson's diversity index across productive rearrangements. As stored in TCRdb, this immuneACCESS dataset retains in-frame rearrangements with V and J assigned. A fraction of the clones does not appear; measured against another copy, unresolved V genes explain less than half of the discrepancy, and the remainder lacks a known reason. D and trimming come from the DNA, and the V and J calls and clone size come from that table. The sample profile shows 150,000 to 200,000 clones; approximately 90% of them were found once. Almost 1% of the sample lies in the top ten.

What the authors observed across the whole study: The quantity of clinical and demographic metadata differed by source and by participant and was supplied without curation.

A word on this clone: The specificity of this receptor is unknown. One base away there is no much larger clone; base qualities are not given.

Whole blood was collected in K2EDTA tubes by collaborating institutions according to the institutions' own protocols. For TCRbeta analysis, collaborators shipped samples in one of three forms: frozen whole blood, isolated PBMCs, or DNA extracted from either of those sample types. Sequencing was done on a sample of peripheral blood. The rearranged segments are TRBV10-2 and TRBJ2-5; TRBD1 is perhaps the D gene, given 5 matching bases. This TCR derives from a man aged 18 to 29 with acute or convalescent COVID-19. The CDR3 protein sequence reads: CASSATVTAQETQYF. The bases are TGCGCCAGCAGTGCAACGGTGACAGCTCAAGAGACCCAGTACTTC.